The T cell receptor (beta chain) described here comes from a study of identical twins listed by TCRdb under 2016. General notes on the study: To test whether fetal clonotypes persist, the study used deep sequencing on TCR alpha and beta repertoires from monozygotic twins, unrelated adults of various ages, and cord blood. Replicate twin experiments were performed at different times using different library preparation protocols to rule out contamination. Findings and caveats that apply to the study as a whole: Zero-insertion analyses could be partly confounded by invariant T cells such as MAIT and iNKT, though diverse VJ usage argued against such confounding for most clonotypes. Fewer insertions were carried by abundant cord blood beta clonotypes; a weaker similar trend was observed in young adult naive repertoires, while no such trend was observed in memory repertoires. Compared with coincidental sharing between unrelated individuals, out-of-frame TCR alpha sequences shared between twins showed an excess of sequences with low generation probability. A weaker excess of twin sharing was found in beta out-of-frame sequences because the signal-to-noise ratio was lowered by fewer shared sequences. Out-of-frame TCR alpha sharing in monozygotic twins was systematically underestimated by recombination models, whereas sharing between unrelated individuals was in agreement with the recombination models. Because the same donors could not be followed over many years, the conclusions depended on cross-sectional statistical analysis.

Cut back by 4 bases and 0 bases, the V and J ends lie 16 bases apart. The germline V gene sets CDR1 to SGHAT and CDR2 to FQNNGV. The CDR3 measures 18 amino acids from cysteine to phenylalanine. The read is trimmed to its CDR3 DNA, 54 bases read in frame from base 1. The library was produced with 5' RACE. The listed sequencing device is Illumina HiSeq 2000. A universal primer binding site was introduced by template switching, and a unique molecular identifier was present in the final cDNA, enabling accurate counting of TCR cDNA molecules. Specific primers in the conserved constant-segment region were used to synthesize first-strand cDNA for TCR alpha and beta chains. To control for contamination, every cDNA library was double barcoded, receiving both a SMART-Mk sample barcode and Illumina barcodes. TruSeq adapter sequences, together with Illumina sample barcodes, were added in two successive PCR steps. TCR alpha and beta cDNA libraries were sequenced on the Illumina HiSeq platform with custom primers. In the original analysis: Unique molecular identifiers were extracted from raw reads with MiGEC, and CDR3 positions were determined with MiXCR. Recombination models were inferred per individual with the repgenHMM and IGoR tools using an EM algorithm. The analysis of shared clonotypes was done with the tcR package in R, with sharing normalized by the product of cloneset sizes. To study raw recombination without the effects of thymic and clonal selection, out-of-frame nonproductive sequences were analyzed. Clones were called with MiXCR by TCRdb after fastp trimmed the public reads at Q25, and only in-frame beta chains were retained. Entries that share a CDR3 protein sequence are merged under the most common genes and DNA. These V and J calls derive from TCRdb rather than the authors' analysis. The sample table holds about 720,000 distinct CDR3 sequences, of which about 18% were seen once. The top ten clonotypes cover 13% of the sample.

This clonotype was seen more than once but under ten times. It has no known antigen specificity. No per-base quality is available; no much larger clone lies one base away. Every donor in the study was a healthy Caucasian. The twin cohort consisted of three pairs of female monozygotic twins, all aged about 18 to 30 years. The RNA used for TCR libraries was isolated from peripheral blood mononuclear cells. These same data were also listed under a study on T cells expressing NK-cell markers. Reported in the second study: Roughly 8 donors provided sorted CD3+CD56+NKG2C+, CD3+CD56+NKG2C- and CD3+CD56-NKG2C+ T-cell subsets, whose TCR beta-chain repertoires were profiled. Of the eight sequenced donors, seven were found to be HCMV-seropositive and one was found to be HCMV-seronegative. To restrict sorting to alphabetaTCR-expressing T cells, an anti-gammadeltaTCR antibody was added in several experiments. In several donors, the dominant CD3+CD56+NKG2C+ clonotypes were found to rank among the top 10 CD8+ clonotypes and to make up about 1.0-8% of CD8+ T cells. Those dominant clonotypes were again the most abundant among CD3+CD56-NKG2C+ cells in a handful of donors, at about 25-60.1%. Whether the expanded NKG2C-expressing T cell clones were specific for HCMV antigens was left unclear. All eight donors whose samples were sequenced were randomly selected healthy volunteers, three of them men and five women. A commercial ELISA kit detecting HCMV-specific IgG in serum was used to determine HCMV serostatus. For several donors, bulk peripheral blood T-cell repertoires were also sequenced from unsorted PBMC. MIGEC was used to demultiplex reads and group the reads by UMI, and MiTCR was used to assemble and quantify clonotypes. To remove erroneous sequences, TCR cDNA sequences were retained only when supported by two or more reads. The tcR package was used for downstream repertoire analysis, and clonotypes were matched between fractions using CDR3 nucleotide sequence together with V segment. VDJmatch was used to annotate antigen specificity against VDJdb, with one amino acid substitution in CDR3 allowed.

The material sequenced was PBMCs. The receptor comes from a woman under 30 in good health. This chain joins TRBV11-2 to TRBJ2-6; no D gene can be assigned with confidence. The DNA is TGTGCCAGCAGCTCCCTCCCCAGATTCAACTCTGGGGCCAACGTCCTGACTTTC. It codes for CASSSLPRFNSGANVLTF.